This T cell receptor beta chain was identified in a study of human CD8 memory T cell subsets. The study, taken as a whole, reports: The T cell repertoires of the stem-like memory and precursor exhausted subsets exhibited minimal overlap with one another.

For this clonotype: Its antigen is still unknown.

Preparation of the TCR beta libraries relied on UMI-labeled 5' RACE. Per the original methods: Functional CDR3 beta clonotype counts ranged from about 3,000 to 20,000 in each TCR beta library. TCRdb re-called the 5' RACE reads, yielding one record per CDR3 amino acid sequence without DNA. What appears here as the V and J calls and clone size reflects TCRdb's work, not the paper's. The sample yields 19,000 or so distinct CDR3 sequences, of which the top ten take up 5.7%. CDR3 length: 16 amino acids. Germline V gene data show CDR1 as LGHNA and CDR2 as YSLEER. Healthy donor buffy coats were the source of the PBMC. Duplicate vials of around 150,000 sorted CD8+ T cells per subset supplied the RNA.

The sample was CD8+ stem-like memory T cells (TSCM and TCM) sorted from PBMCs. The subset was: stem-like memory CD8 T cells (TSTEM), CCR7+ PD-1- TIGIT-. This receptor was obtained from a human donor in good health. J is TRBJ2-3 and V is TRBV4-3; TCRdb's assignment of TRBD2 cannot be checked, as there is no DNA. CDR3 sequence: CASSQGLAGSTDTQYF.